The entry below gives a single T cell receptor (beta chain) sequence along with its context. These data belong to a study of cytomegalovirus exposure and HLA in healthy donors. The study ran its PCR with 60 Vbeta and 13 Jbeta primers. TCRdb's table, derived via immunoSEQ multiplex PCR, lists solely in-frame clones and lacks some. The sample yields 95,000 to 150,000 clones, over 60% seen once. The CDR3 has 13 residues. Germline V lookup: CDR1 LGHNA, CDR2 YSLEER. The ends were cut back, 0 bases at V and 8 bases at J, with 10 bases in the middle. This chain joins TRBV4-3 and TRBJ1-1, with D possibly being TRBD1 (5 bases). This sequence originates from a man between 18 and 35 years old in good health and CMV-seronegative. Sequenced material: PBMCs. For the CDR3, the DNA is TGCGCCAGCAGCCAAGAGACGACAGCCGAAGCTTTCTTT. Protein sequence: CASSQETTAEAFF.